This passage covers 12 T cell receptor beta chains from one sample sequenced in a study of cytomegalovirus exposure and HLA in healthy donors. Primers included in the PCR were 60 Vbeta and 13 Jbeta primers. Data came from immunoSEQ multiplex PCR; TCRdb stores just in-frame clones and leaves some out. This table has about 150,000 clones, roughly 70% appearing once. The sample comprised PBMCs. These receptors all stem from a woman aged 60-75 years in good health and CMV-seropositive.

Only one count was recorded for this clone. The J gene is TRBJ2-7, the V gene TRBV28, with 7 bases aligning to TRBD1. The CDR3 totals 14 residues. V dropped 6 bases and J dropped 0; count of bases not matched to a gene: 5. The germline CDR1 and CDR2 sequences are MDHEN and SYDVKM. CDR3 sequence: CASRDRSNSYEQYF. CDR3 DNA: TGTGCCAGCAGGGACAGGTCCAACTCCTACGAGCAGTACTTC.

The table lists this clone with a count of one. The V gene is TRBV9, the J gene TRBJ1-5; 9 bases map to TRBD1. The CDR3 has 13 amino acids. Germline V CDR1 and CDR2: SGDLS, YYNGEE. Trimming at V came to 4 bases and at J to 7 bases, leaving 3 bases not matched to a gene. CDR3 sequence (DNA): TGTGCCAGCAGCTTACAGGGGGCGCAGCCCCAGCATTTT. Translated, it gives CASSLQGAQPQHF.

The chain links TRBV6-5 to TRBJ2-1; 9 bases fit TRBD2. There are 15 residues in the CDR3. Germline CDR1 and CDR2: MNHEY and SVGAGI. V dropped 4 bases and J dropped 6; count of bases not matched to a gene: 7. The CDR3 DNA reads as TGTGCCAGCAGTTCGCCGGCGGGAGGGATCAATGAGCAGTTCTTC. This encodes CASSSPAGGINEQFF.

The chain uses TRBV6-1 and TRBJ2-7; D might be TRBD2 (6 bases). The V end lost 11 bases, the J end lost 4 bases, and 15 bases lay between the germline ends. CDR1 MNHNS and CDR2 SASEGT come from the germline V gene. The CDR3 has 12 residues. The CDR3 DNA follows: TGTGCCGGGGGGAAGGGTGGGTACGAGCAGTACTTC. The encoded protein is CAGGKGGYEQYF.

The CDR3 protein is CASSQGGVSNEKLFF. The CDR3 DNA sequence: TGCGCCAGCAGCCAAGGGGGGGTATCTAATGAAAAACTGTTTTTT. This chain links TRBV4-1 with TRBJ1-4; TRBD1 is a possible D gene (5 bases). The germline CDR1 and CDR2 sequences are MGHRA and YSYEKL. The CDR3 length is 15 residues. Trimming stripped 1 base from V and 3 bases from J, with 9 bases between.

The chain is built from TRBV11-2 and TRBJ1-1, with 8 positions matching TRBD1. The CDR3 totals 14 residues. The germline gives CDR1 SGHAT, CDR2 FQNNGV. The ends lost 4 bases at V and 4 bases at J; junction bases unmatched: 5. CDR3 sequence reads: CASSSQGVATEAFF. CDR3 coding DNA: TGTGCCAGCAGCTCACAGGGGGTGGCCACTGAAGCTTTCTTT.

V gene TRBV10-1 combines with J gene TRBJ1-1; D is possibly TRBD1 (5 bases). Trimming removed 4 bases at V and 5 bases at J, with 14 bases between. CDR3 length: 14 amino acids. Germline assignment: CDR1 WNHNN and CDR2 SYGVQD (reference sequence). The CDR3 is CASSGIQGGTEAFF. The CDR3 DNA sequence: TGCGCCAGCAGTGGTATTCAGGGCGGAACTGAAGCTTTCTTT.

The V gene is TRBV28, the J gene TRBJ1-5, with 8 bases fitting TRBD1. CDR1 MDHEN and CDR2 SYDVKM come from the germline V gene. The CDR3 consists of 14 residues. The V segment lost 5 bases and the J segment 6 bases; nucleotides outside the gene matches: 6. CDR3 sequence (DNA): TGTGCCAGCAGTCTCCCAGGGGGCGGTCAGCCCCAGCATTTT. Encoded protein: CASSLPGGGQPQHF.

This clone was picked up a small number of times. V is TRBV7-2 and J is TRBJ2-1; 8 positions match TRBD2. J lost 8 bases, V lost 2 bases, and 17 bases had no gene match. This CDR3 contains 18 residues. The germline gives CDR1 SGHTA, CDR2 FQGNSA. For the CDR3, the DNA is TGTGCCAGCAGCTTAATGCTTAATGAGCGGGAGAATCACTATGAGCAGTTCTTC. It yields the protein CASSLMLNERENHYEQFF.

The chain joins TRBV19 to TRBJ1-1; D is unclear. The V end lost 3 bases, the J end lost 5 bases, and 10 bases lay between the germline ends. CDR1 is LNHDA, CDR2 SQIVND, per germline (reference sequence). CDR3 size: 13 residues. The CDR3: CASSMWGGTEAFF. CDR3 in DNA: TGTGCCAGTAGTATGTGGGGAGGAACTGAAGCTTTCTTT.

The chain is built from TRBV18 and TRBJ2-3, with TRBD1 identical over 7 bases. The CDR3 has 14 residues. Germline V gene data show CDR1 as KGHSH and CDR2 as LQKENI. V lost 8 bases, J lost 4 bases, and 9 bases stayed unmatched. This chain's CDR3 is CASTLRDRADTQYF. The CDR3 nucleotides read TGTGCCAGCACTCTCCGGGACAGAGCAGATACGCAGTATTTT.

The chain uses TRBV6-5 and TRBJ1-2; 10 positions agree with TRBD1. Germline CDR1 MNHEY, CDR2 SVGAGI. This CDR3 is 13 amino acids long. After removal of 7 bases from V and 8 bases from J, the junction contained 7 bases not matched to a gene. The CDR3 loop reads CASTGQGGLGYTF. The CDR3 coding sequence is TGTGCCAGCACCGGACAGGGGGGCCTGGGCTACACCTTC.